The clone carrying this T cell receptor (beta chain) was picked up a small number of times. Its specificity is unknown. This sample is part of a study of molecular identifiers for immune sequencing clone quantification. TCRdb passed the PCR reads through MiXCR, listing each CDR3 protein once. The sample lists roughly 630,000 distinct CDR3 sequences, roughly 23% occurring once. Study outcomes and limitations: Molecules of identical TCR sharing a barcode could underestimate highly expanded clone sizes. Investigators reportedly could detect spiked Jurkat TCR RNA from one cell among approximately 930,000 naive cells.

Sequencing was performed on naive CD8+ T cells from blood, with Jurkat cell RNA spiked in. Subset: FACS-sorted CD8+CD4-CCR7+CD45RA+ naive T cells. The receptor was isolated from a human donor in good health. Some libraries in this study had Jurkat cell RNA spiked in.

The CDR3 DNA is TGTGCTAGTGGCCCCGGTGGGAGCCACTCGTACCATGAGCAGTTCTTC. Encoded protein: CASGPGGSHSYHEQFF. The V call is TRBV12-5, the J call TRBJ2-1; D perhaps matches TRBD2 (5 bases). Trimming pared 6 bases from V and 8 bases from J, leaving 23 bases between. The germline V gene has CDR1 LGHNT and CDR2 FRNRAP. The CDR3 has 16 amino acids.